This T cell receptor beta chain was found in a study of control samples from healthy donors and cancer patients (TCRdb year 2020). The library was built by means of the immunoSEQ multiplex PCR assay. The table was pulled from immuneACCESS by TCRdb, which kept in-frame rearrangements only. Such tables lose some clones; where checked, under half of the loss comes from unresolved V genes, and the rest has no known cause. This sample gives tens of thousands of clones in total; around 87% of them show up just once. The ten largest clones represent roughly 12% of the sample. Comment on this clone: Its antigen has not been determined. Base qualities are missing; no much larger clone stands one base away.

Reading the germline V gene (reference sequence) gives CDR1 MNHNY and CDR2 SVGAGI. The CDR3 has 11 amino acids, counting the end cysteine and phenylalanine. Only the CDR3 portion is preserved as DNA: 33 bases, with reading frame beginning at the first base. V and J are truncated by 6 bases and 7 bases respectively, leaving an intervening sequence of 7 bases. The source material was PBMCs. Recombination joined TRBV6-6 with TRBJ2-1; TRBD2 might be the D gene, on 5 matching bases. The receptor's source is an older woman with lung cancer. The nucleotides read TGTGCCAGCAGCCCGGGGAATGAGCAGTTCTTC. This codes for CASSPGNEQFF.